The 15 T cell receptor beta chains below all came from one sample that was sequenced in a study of beta chain features in type 1 diabetes. General study points: TCRB CDR3 length was moderately but significantly reduced in all four CD4+ subsets of Type 1 diabetes patients.

No antigen has been assigned to these receptors. Expressed TCRB transcripts were sequenced because the entire RNA isolate underwent reverse transcription. Assay used: immunoSEQ multiplex PCR; TCRdb lists only in-frame clones, some missing. This sample has roughly 330,000 clones, with roughly 14% found just once. Source material: naive CD4+ T cells from blood. Receptors were obtained from a woman aged 18-30 years with type 1 diabetes.

This clone was found a few times. V is TRBV18 and J is TRBJ2-1, with D uncertain. CDR1 is KGHSH, CDR2 LQKENI, per germline. The length of the CDR3 is 15 residues. V was pared by 2 bases and J by 1 base, with 9 bases between. This CDR3 reads CASSPTRESYNEQFF. The CDR3 coding sequence is TGTGCCAGCTCACCAACGAGAGAATCCTACAATGAGCAGTTCTTC.

V gene TRBV7-2 combines with J gene TRBJ2-7; 10 bases align to TRBD2. This CDR3 comprises 13 residues. V lost 5 bases and J lost 4; bases outside the gene matches: 2. Germline V gives CDR1 SGHTA, CDR2 FQGNSA. Here the CDR3 DNA reads TGTGCCAGCAGCATACTAGCGGGATACGAGCAGTACGTC. Its protein product is CASSILAGYEQYV.

The gene calls are TRBV5-1 and TRBJ2-3; 8 nucleotides match TRBD2. CDR3 length: 15 amino acids. Germline assignment: CDR1 SGHRS and CDR2 YFSETQ. The V and J ends lost 2 bases and 0 bases, in that order; junction bases with no gene match: 2. The CDR3 DNA follows: TGCGCCAGCAGCTTTAGCGGGACCAGCACAGATACGCAGTATTTT. Translation gives CASSFSGTSTDTQYF.

The chain employs TRBV30 and TRBJ2-5, with TRBD2 matching 12 bases. The V and J ends lost 2 bases and 1 base, in that order; junction bases with no gene match: 5. Germline assignment: CDR1 GTSNPN and CDR2 SVGIG (reference sequence). CDR3 size: 16 residues. In DNA form, the CDR3 reads TGTGCCTGGAGTCTCAGACTAGCGGGAGTCCAAGAGACCCAGTACTTC. Translated: CAWSLRLAGVQETQYF.

This clone has more than one count but fewer than ten. This rearrangement joins TRBV9 to TRBJ2-3, with 8 positions matching TRBD2. This CDR3 is built from 15 residues. Trimming at V came to 1 base and at J to 0 bases, leaving 1 base not matched to a gene. Germline CDR1 is SGDLS and CDR2 is YYNGEE. The CDR3 DNA follows: TGTGCCAGCAGCGTAAGCGGGAGAAGCACAGATACGCAGTATTTT. Translating gives CASSVSGRSTDTQYF.

The table lists this clone with a few counts. The chain combines TRBV5-1 with TRBJ2-4, with unresolved D. This CDR3 is 13 amino acids long. V was pared by 1 base and J by 5 bases, with 7 bases between. Germline loops: CDR1 SGHRS, CDR2 YFSETQ. The CDR3 sequence is CASSLRGENIQYF. The DNA for the CDR3 is TGCGCCAGCAGCTTGCGCGGTGAAAACATTCAGTACTTC.

This clone has only a few counts. The rearrangement joins TRBV30 to TRBJ1-5; D gene ambiguous. Per the germline V gene, CDR1 is GTSNPN and CDR2 is SVGIG (reference sequence). This CDR3 contains 14 residues. The V gene lost 2 bases and the J gene lost 5 bases, with 13 bases spanning the gap. CDR3 nucleotide sequence: TGTGCCTGGAGTCCTTTGCGGGGTGATCAGCCCCAGCATTTT. Amino acids: CAWSPLRGDQPQHF.

The rearrangement joins TRBV4-2 to TRBJ1-4; perhaps TRBD1 as D (5 bases). This CDR3 is built from 15 residues. Deletions cut 0 bases from V and 7 bases from J, with 12 bases between. Per germline, CDR1 LGHNA and CDR2 YNFKEQ. CDR3 residues: CASSQDPAGGEKLFF. CDR3 DNA: TGTGCCAGCAGCCAAGATCCGGCGGGGGGTGAAAAACTGTTTTTT.

The genes are TRBV6-6 and TRBJ1-2; D is perhaps TRBD1 (6 bases). Germline loops: CDR1 MNHNY, CDR2 SVGAGI (reference sequence). This CDR3 contains 14 residues. V was pared by 2 bases and J by 5 bases, with 12 bases between. The CDR3 DNA sequence: TGTGCCAGCAGTTACCGACAGGACGGATATGGCTACACCTTC. This gives the protein CASSYRQDGYGYTF.

This clone appeared a few times. V usage is TRBV23-1 and J usage is TRBJ2-7, with D perhaps TRBD1 (6 bases). TRBV23-1 is noted as an ORF with a role that remains uncertain. V was cut by 4 bases and J by 3 bases, with 16 bases left in between. The CDR3 runs to 15 residues. For the CDR3, the DNA is TGCGCCAGCAGTCCCTCGGGACACGCTCTCTACGAGCAGTACGTC. Its translation is CASSPSGHALYEQYV.

This clone was seen a handful of times. The V call is TRBV7-9, the J call TRBJ2-6, with a possible D match to TRBD2 (6 bases). CDR1 is SEHNR and CDR2 is FQNEAQ in the germline V gene (reference sequence). Trimming left V 5 bases short and J 2 bases short, with 10 bases between. CDR3 size: 15 residues. CDR3 bases: TGTGCCAGCAGCCTCGGGGGAACTGGGGCCAACGTCCTGACTTTC. The encoded protein is CASSLGGTGANVLTF.

The V call is TRBV4-3, the J call TRBJ2-2; 11 nucleotides line up with TRBD2. Trimming removed 2 bases from V and 4 bases from J; junction bases left unmatched: 6. Germline loops: CDR1 LGHNA, CDR2 YSLEER. The CDR3 contains 17 residues. The chain's CDR3 is CASSQPRLAGSTGELFF. The CDR3 bases are TGCGCCAGCAGCCAACCCAGACTAGCGGGGAGCACCGGGGAGCTGTTTTTT.

The V gene is TRBV7-3, the J gene TRBJ2-5; TRBD2 agrees at 8 bases. The CDR3 extends over 15 amino acids. After removal of 3 bases from V and 5 bases from J, the junction contained 8 bases not matched to a gene. Per the germline V gene, CDR1 is SGHTA and CDR2 is FQGTGA. The CDR3 spells CASSFNGRAGETQYF. CDR3 sequence (DNA): TGTGCCAGCAGCTTCAACGGGAGGGCCGGGGAGACCCAGTACTTC. Complete variable domain (other parts from reference TRBV7-3 and TRBJ2-5): GAGVSQTPSNKVTEKGKYVELRCDPISGHTALYWYRQSLGQGPEFLIYFQGTGAADDSGLPNDRFFAVRPEGSVSTLKIQRTERGDSAVYLCASSFNGRAGETQYFGPGTRLLVL.

This clone turned up a few times. The sample has other DNA sequences that encode this CDR3 too. The chain joins TRBV9 to TRBJ2-7, with 11 bases matching TRBD2. The V and J ends lost 0 bases and 1 base, in that order; junction bases with no gene match: 3. The CDR3 length is 16 residues. Germline CDR1 is SGDLS and CDR2 is YYNGEE. CDR3 DNA sequence: TGTGCCAGCAGCGTAGGGGGGACTAGCGGTTCCTACGAGCAGTACTTC. Translated: CASSVGGTSGSYEQYF.

In its sample, this clone was seen a few times. This chain connects TRBV19 to TRBJ2-7, with TRBD2 matching 11 bases. Germline V CDR1 and CDR2: LNHDA, SQIVND (reference sequence). The J segment lost 0 bases and the V segment lost 4 bases, leaving 2 bases of the junction unmatched. The CDR3 runs to 15 residues. This chain's CDR3 is CASSRGLADSYEQYV. CDR3 DNA sequence: TGTGCCAGTAGTAGGGGACTAGCGGACTCCTACGAGCAGTACGTC.